This is a list of T cell receptor beta chains from one sample in a study of blood T cell repertoires in COVID-19. Libraries were prepared by immunoSEQ multiplex PCR; TCRdb keeps only in-frame clonotypes and omits some of them. The sample yields about 380,000 clones, approximately 90% seen once. The sample taken for sequencing was PBMCs or T cells enriched from blood (not recorded which). The receptors derive from a woman between 18 and 30 years old who had recovered from COVID-19. Both conserved end residues are trimmed from each CDR3. A D gene is named only where the DNA matches it firmly.

>TRBV5-1|TRBD1|TRBJ1-1
ASSLTQGGRNTEAF
>TRBV5-1|TRBD1|TRBJ2-3
ASGDRDPDTQY
>TRBV10-2|-|TRBJ2-3
ASSERGGTDTQY
>TRBV7-9|-|TRBJ2-7
ASSHLTGRISEQY
>TRBV5-5|-|TRBJ1-6
ASSSIYYNSPLH
>TRBV11-2|TRBD1|TRBJ1-2
ASSFGTGGNYGYT
>TRBV27|TRBD2|TRBJ2-3
ASSLRTSGGATDTQY
>TRBV27|-|TRBJ2-2
ASSWGQMAGELF
>TRBV28|-|TRBJ2-7
ASIGLRTASHEQY
>TRBV28|-|TRBJ1-2
ASSFLSPPTNYGYT
>TRBV15|-|TRBJ1-5
ATSTGGSTDQPQH
>TRBV6-2/TRBV6-3|-|TRBJ2-3
ASSPPGLQADTQY
>TRBV19|TRBD1|TRBJ1-1
ASSMRAGTANTEAF
>TRBV12-3/TRBV12-4|-|TRBJ1-1
AGRSPTEAF
>TRBV9|TRBD1|TRBJ2-3
ASTTGVRDTDTQY
>TRBV2|TRBD1|TRBJ1-6
ASRRDRGANSPLH
>TRBV5-1|TRBD2|TRBJ2-3
ASSQAGGTPTDTQY
>TRBV5-8|-|TRBJ1-2
ASSLVLTANYGYT
>TRBV19|-|TRBJ2-7
ASSFGQPDEQY
>TRBV6-6|-|TRBJ1-2
ASSTGPGYGYT
>TRBV7-2|TRBD1|TRBJ1-2
ASTRTGSDFYGYT
>TRBV9|-|TRBJ1-6
ASSAGGNPNSPLH